This TCR beta chain was identified in a study of CD8+ T cells in alopecia areata. Study-level information: After 6 to 18 months of tofacitinib, follow-up continued 6 months off drug. Study findings and constraints: Both scalp clonality and the expanded CD8+ clones among the top 100 showed a significant decrease with tofacitinib.

Treatment noted: oral pan-JAK inhibitor, 5-10 mg twice daily. With regard to this clone: What it binds is unknown.

RNA extraction was followed by reverse transcription into cDNA, which acted as the sequencing template. Clones were sequenced by immunoSEQ multiplex PCR, and TCRdb holds only the in-frame ones, with some missing. The table lists some 150,000 clones, 45% to 60% of them singletons, with approximately 16% in the top ten. Losses at the gene ends were 5 bases for V and 1 base for J; bases not matched to a gene: 13. CDR3 length equals 19 residues. The germline V gene encodes CDR1 LGHNT and CDR2 FRNRAP. The sequencing used CD8+ T cells sorted from blood, collected at week 4, from a patient treated with tofacitinib. This clonotype was sampled from a human donor with alopecia areata. The J gene is TRBJ2-2, the V gene TRBV12-5, with 10 bases identical to TRBD1. The CDR3 sequence: CASGLTGTGETLNTGELFF. In nucleotides, the CDR3 is TGTGCTAGTGGTCTCACCGGGACAGGGGAGACCCTGAACACCGGGGAGCTGTTTTTT.